This is a list of T cell receptor beta chains from one sample in a study of cytotoxic CD8 clonotypes in ibrutinib-treated CLL. The table came from immunoSEQ multiplex PCR; TCRdb's copy has only in-frame clones and leaves some out. Of 200,000 to 250,000 clones detected, 70% to 75% appear once; the ten largest clones hold 5.5% to 6%. Sequences were derived from PBMCs, sampled after 12 months of ibrutinib treatment. Receptors were obtained from a human donor with chronic lymphocytic leukemia. Both conserved end residues are part of each CDR3. The D gene is left open where the match is weak. Not all rows give a size; the values are once, few, many and, for expanded clones, a class.

v_call	d_call	j_call	clone_size	cdr3_nt	cdr3_aa
TRBV4-3	NA	TRBJ2-7	NA	TGCGCCAGCAGCCTAGGCGGGATATCGAACGAGCAGTACTTC	CASSLGGISNEQYF
TRBV14	NA	TRBJ2-1	NA	TGTGCCAGCAGCCTTCAGGCGGGGGCAGGATACAATGAGCAGTTCTTC	CASSLQAGAGYNEQFF
TRBV11-2	TRBD2	TRBJ2-7	once	TGTGCCAGCAGCTCCAGCGGGGTGAGCTCCTACGAGCAGTACTTC	CASSSSGVSSYEQYF
TRBV30	NA	TRBJ1-6	few	TGTGCCTGGATGGGGGGGCTGTGGGGTAATTCACCCCTCCACTTT	CAWMGGLWGNSPLHF
TRBV2	NA	TRBJ1-2	NA	TGTGCCAGCAGTGTCCTCCCTTCGGCAGTCTATGGCTACACCTTC	CASSVLPSAVYGYTF
TRBV30	NA	TRBJ2-4	NA	TGTGCCTGGAGTGTACCATTGGTTGACATTCAGTACTTC	CAWSVPLVDIQYF
TRBV30	NA	TRBJ1-6	once	TGTGCCTGGAGCTTGGGGGGGGCAAGAAATTCACCCCTCCACTTT	CAWSLGGARNSPLHF
TRBV11-2	TRBD2	TRBJ2-7	NA	TGTGCCAGCAGCTTAGGCGTGGTTGTTAGCGGGACCCTCTACGAGCAGTACTTC	CASSLGVVVSGTLYEQYF
TRBV6-4	TRBD1	TRBJ1-6	few	TGTGCCAGCAGCCAGGACAGGGGGAATTCACCCCTCCACTTT	CASSQDRGNSPLHF
TRBV6-1	NA	TRBJ1-1	NA	TGTGCCAGCAGTGAAGGCTGGACTGAAGCTTTCTTT	CASSEGWTEAFF
TRBV13	NA	TRBJ1-1	NA	TGTGCCAGCTCCCCTCCTGGGAAAGGACGGATGAACACTGAAGCTTTCTTT	CASSPPGKGRMNTEAFF
TRBV18	NA	TRBJ1-4	NA	TGTGCCAGCTCAGGGGGGACGCCTCGAGGGAAACTGTTTTTT	CASSGGTPRGKLFF
TRBV6-1	NA	TRBJ1-2	NA	TGTGCCAGCAGTGAAGACAGGGAACGGGGCTACACCTTC	CASSEDRERGYTF
TRBV30	TRBD1	TRBJ1-6	few	TGTGCCTGGAGGGGGACAGATAATTCACCCCTCCACTTT	CAWRGTDNSPLHF
TRBV28	NA	TRBJ2-2	NA	TGTGCCAGCGCTGCGGGCTTGAACACCGGGGAGCTGTTTTTT	CASAAGLNTGELFF
TRBV5-1	TRBD2	TRBJ2-1	few	TGCGCCAGCAGCTTGGATAGCGGGGGTAGCAATGAGCAGTTCTTC	CASSLDSGGSNEQFF
TRBV6-4	NA	TRBJ1-1	NA	TGTGCCAACCCCCACCAGCGGAACACTGAAGCTTTCTTT	CANPHQRNTEAFF
TRBV30	NA	TRBJ2-3	NA	TGTGCCTGGAGTGCAGGGAGCACAGATACGCAGTATTTT	CAWSAGSTDTQYF
TRBV7-2	NA	TRBJ1-4	NA	TGTGCCAGCAGGGACAGAGGGAGTGAAAAACTGTTTTTT	CASRDRGSEKLFF
TRBV30	NA	TRBJ1-3	NA	TGTGCCTGGAATCGCGGCGGAAACACCATATATTTT	CAWNRGGNTIYF
TRBV28	TRBD1	TRBJ1-3	once	TGTGCCAGCAGTTTGAATTTGGGGTCGGGACAGGGGTCACGTAGCCGAGGAAACACCATATATTTT	CASSLNLGSGQGSRSRGNTIYF
TRBV7-2	TRBD1	TRBJ2-7	NA	TGTGCCAGCAGCCCGGGACAGGGCGAGCAGTACTTC	CASSPGQGEQYF
TRBV5-1	NA	TRBJ2-7	few	TGCGCCAGCAGCCACCTGCGGGGATCGGGCGAGCAGTACTTC	CASSHLRGSGEQYF
TRBV11-2	NA	TRBJ1-5	NA	TGTGCCAGCAGCGAGGGACGCCTTCAGCCCCAGCATTTT	CASSEGRLQPQHF
TRBV7-9	TRBD2	TRBJ2-3	NA	TGTGCCAGCAGCCCCAAAGACGAGGCGGGAGGGCTATATACGCAGTATTTT	CASSPKDEAGGLYTQYF
TRBV10-3	TRBD2	TRBJ2-5	few	TGTGCCATCAGCCAACTGGGGGGGGTTCCGTCTCAAGAGACCCAGTACTTC	CAISQLGGVPSQETQYF
TRBV4-1	NA	TRBJ1-2	NA	TGCGCCAGCAGCCGATCGGACTTGAACAACTATGGCTACACCTTC	CASSRSDLNNYGYTF
TRBV25-1	TRBD1	TRBJ1-1	NA	TGTGCCAGCAGGCTACAGGGGGCAAGGTACACTGAAGCTTTCTTT	CASRLQGARYTEAFF
TRBV19	NA	TRBJ2-2	NA	TGTGCCAGCCGGGGCCCCGGGGAGCTGTTTTTT	CASRGPGELFF
TRBV30	TRBD2	TRBJ2-1	NA	TGTGCCTGGAGGTCGGGGAGGGCCGATAATGAGCAGTTCTTC	CAWRSGRADNEQFF
TRBV7-9	NA	TRBJ2-5	NA	TGTGCCAGCAGAGGTGGGAAAGAGACCCAGTACTTC	CASRGGKETQYF
TRBV9	NA	TRBJ1-6	few	TGTGCCAGCAGCGTAGATACAGGGCGGAATTCACCCCTCCACTTT	CASSVDTGRNSPLHF
TRBV6-4	TRBD2	TRBJ2-3	NA	TGTGCCAGCAGTGGGACTAGCGGGAGCGATACGCAGTATTTT	CASSGTSGSDTQYF
TRBV29-1	NA	TRBJ2-7	once	TGCAGCGTCAGGGTCGGGACGCACTCCTACGAGCAGTACTTC	CSVRVGTHSYEQYF
TRBV28	TRBD2	TRBJ2-7	NA	TGTGCCAGCAGTTCCATGACTAGCAGCTACGAGCAGTACTTC	CASSSMTSSYEQYF
TRBV6-1	NA	TRBJ2-1	NA	TGTGCCAGCAGTGACACACCAGGAGGGGCCTACAATGAGCAGTTCTTC	CASSDTPGGAYNEQFF
TRBV18	TRBD1	TRBJ1-1	NA	TGTGCCAGCGCCGAGGGGGCGTCGGGTCTCACTGAAGCTTTCTTT	CASAEGASGLTEAFF
TRBV2	NA	TRBJ2-3	once	TGTGCCAGCAGTGACCCCCAGGGGACAGATACGCAGTATTTT	CASSDPQGTDTQYF
TRBV7-2	TRBD1	TRBJ1-5	NA	TGTGCCAGCAGCTTAGCGGGTCAGGGGGTCCGTCAGCCCCAGCATTTT	CASSLAGQGVRQPQHF
TRBV6-4	NA	TRBJ2-7	NA	TGTGCCAGCAGGCCCGACAGATACGAGCAGTACTTC	CASRPDRYEQYF
TRBV29-1	TRBD2	TRBJ2-7	NA	TGCAGCGTCTCCAGACTAGCGGGAGATAAGACCTACGAGCAGTACTTC	CSVSRLAGDKTYEQYF
TRBV5-6	TRBD1	TRBJ1-4	NA	TGTGCCAGCAGCTTCGACAGGGACGCTGAAAAACTGTTTTTT	CASSFDRDAEKLFF
TRBV6-6	TRBD2	TRBJ2-7	few	TGTGCCAGCGGGCCCACAGCGGGGGACGAGCAGTACTTC	CASGPTAGDEQYF
TRBV5-4	NA	TRBJ1-4	once	TGTGCCAGCAGCTTGTGGAGTGCAGCCACCCATTCCCGGGATGAAAAACTGTTTTTT	CASSLWSAATHSRDEKLFF
TRBV19	NA	TRBJ1-5	NA	TGTGCCAGTACCCCTGGGAACAGGGTGTTTCAGCCCCAGCATTTT	CASTPGNRVFQPQHF
TRBV11-2	TRBD1	TRBJ1-2	NA	TGTGCCAGCAGCTTAGATCTGCAGGGGGCATGGATAGATGGCTACACCTTC	CASSLDLQGAWIDGYTF
TRBV2	TRBD2	TRBJ2-3	NA	TGTGCCAGCAGTCGGACTAGCGGGAGGACGGATAAGTATTTT	CASSRTSGRTDKYF
TRBV11-1	NA	TRBJ2-1	once	TGTGCCAGCAGCGCCCGGGGGTGGAGCTCCTACAATGAGCAGTTCTTC	CASSARGWSSYNEQFF
TRBV10-3	TRBD2	TRBJ2-7	NA	TGTGCCATCAGTGAGTGGAGGGCGGGAGGCCCGTCAGTCGAGCAGTACTTC	CAISEWRAGGPSVEQYF
TRBV14	NA	TRBJ1-2	few	TGTGCCAGCAGCCGGGACCAGTGGGGCTACACCTTC	CASSRDQWGYTF
TRBV4-2	TRBD2	TRBJ2-3	NA	TGTGCCAGCAGCCAAGAGTCACTAGCGGGGGACGATACGCAGTATTTT	CASSQESLAGDDTQYF